This T cell receptor (beta chain) is from a study of control samples from healthy donors and cancer patients. This CDR3 region has 17 residues. J was trimmed by 5 bases and V by 1 base; bases with no gene match: 10. Germline V CDR1 and CDR2: SQVTM, ANQGSEA. Clones were sequenced by immunoSEQ multiplex PCR, and TCRdb holds only the in-frame ones, with some missing. This sample has tens of thousands of clones, with 90% to 95% found just once. Concerning this clone itself: Within the sample, other DNA sequences also encode this same CDR3.

The chain joins TRBV29-1 to TRBJ2-2; TRBD2 aligns across 10 bases. This receptor was identified in a woman under 30 in good health. Sequencing was performed on blood. The CDR3 spells CSVEGGGAGGRTGELFF. The CDR3 DNA reads as TGCAGCGTTGAAGGGGGGGGAGCGGGAGGGAGAACCGGGGAGCTGTTTTTT.